One sample yielded the 18 T cell receptor beta chains listed below, sequenced in a study of Ad26.COV2.S vaccination and SARS-CoV-2 variants. Assay: immunoSEQ multiplex PCR; the TCRdb copy retains only in-frame clones and omits some. The repertoire holds about 350,000 clones, 92% seen once, with around 4% in the top ten. The sequenced sample was peripheral blood, obtained after recovery from COVID-19. These receptor sequences come from a human donor who had recovered from COVID-19.

The chain employs TRBV3-1 (or the pseudogene TRBV3-2) and TRBJ2-3, with 13 bases identical to TRBD2. Germline V gene sequence: CDR1 LGHDT, CDR2 YNNKEL (reference sequence). J was trimmed by 0 bases and V by 0 bases; bases with no gene match: 9. The CDR3 is made up of 20 amino acids. The CDR3 spells CASSQDAPGLAGTSTDTQYF. The CDR3 nucleotides are TGTGCCAGCAGCCAAGATGCTCCGGGACTAGCGGGGACTAGCACAGATACGCAGTATTTT.

V usage is TRBV7-2 and J usage is TRBJ1-5, with a weak D call TRBD1 (5 bases). With 3 bases removed from V and 4 bases from J, the gap between germline ends came to 7 bases. Germline CDR1 SGHTA, CDR2 FQGNSA. The CDR3 has 13 residues. The CDR3 sequence: CASSLTENQPQHF. In DNA form, the CDR3 reads TGTGCCAGCAGCTTGACAGAGAATCAGCCCCAGCATTTT.

This clone was counted once. This rearrangement joins TRBV5-1 to TRBJ1-1; 8 bases are shared with TRBD1. The CDR3 loop spans 13 amino acids. Per germline, CDR1 SGHRS and CDR2 YFSETQ. V dropped 3 bases and J dropped 7; count of bases not matched to a gene: 5. DNA for the CDR3: TGCGCCAGCAGCTCTGGACAGGGTTTTGAAGCTTTCTTT. Its protein product is CASSSGQGFEAFF. The variable domain in full, completed from reference TRBV5-1 and TRBJ1-1, reads KAGVTQTPRYLIKTRGQQVTLSCSPISGHRSVSWYQQTPGQGLQFLFEYFSETQRNKGNFPGRFSGRQFSNSRSEMNVSTLELGDSALYLCASSSGQGFEAFFGQGTRLTVV.

This sequence joins TRBV5-1 and TRBJ2-2; D uncertain. The CDR3 has 15 residues. CDR1 is SGHRS, CDR2 YFSETQ, per germline. Trimming cost V 0 bases and J 6 bases, with 12 bases left between them. CDR3: CASSLAAKSAGELFF. CDR3 nucleotides: TGCGCCAGCAGCTTGGCGGCCAAATCGGCCGGGGAGCTGTTTTTT.

This rearrangement joins TRBV5-8 to TRBJ1-1, with TRBD1 as a possible D gene (5 bases). The CDR3 totals 16 residues. Germline assignment: CDR1 SGHTS and CDR2 YDEGEE. V was shortened by 4 bases and J by 0 bases, with 16 bases between the two germline ends. CDR3 residues: CASSPILTAMNTEAFF. CDR3 sequence (DNA): TGTGCCAGCAGCCCAATTTTGACAGCGATGAACACTGAAGCTTTCTTT.

DNA for the CDR3: TGTGCCAGCAGCCCAAGGGCTAGCGGGGGGGCCAGGGAGCAGTACTTC. Encoded protein: CASSPRASGGAREQYF. This sequence joins TRBV7-3 and TRBJ2-7; 12 nucleotides line up with TRBD2. Germline V gene lookup returns CDR1 SGHTA and CDR2 FQGTGA. The CDR3 length is 16 residues. J gave up 7 bases and V 5 bases, and 12 bases lay outside the gene matches.

This chain links TRBV4-3 with TRBJ1-1; D gene unclear. The CDR3 is 15 residues long. V was cut by 4 bases and J by 6 bases, with 18 bases left in between. Germline loops: CDR1 LGHNA, CDR2 YSLEER. The CDR3: CASSLQRGGKSEAFF. The CDR3 DNA reads as TGCGCCAGCAGCCTCCAGCGAGGAGGAAAGTCTGAAGCTTTCTTT.

The chain carries TRBV6-4 and TRBJ1-1, with D unresolved. Germline V gives CDR1 MRHNA, CDR2 SNTAGT. The CDR3 runs 13 residues. Trimming left V 4 bases short and J 1 base short, with 7 bases between. The CDR3 nucleotides read TGTGCCAGCAGTGTTTCCGGGAACACTGAAGCTTTCTTT. It translates to CASSVSGNTEAFF.

This chain connects TRBV9 to TRBJ2-5; no clear D gene. V lost 3 bases, J lost 4 bases, and 7 bases lay in between. Germline V lookup: CDR1 SGDLS, CDR2 YYNGEE. The CDR3 has 12 residues. For the CDR3, the DNA is TGTGCCAGCAGCGGAAATAGAGAGACCCAGTACTTC. Translating it yields CASSGNRETQYF.

The chain employs TRBV19 and TRBJ2-2; 7 positions agree with TRBD1. This CDR3 region has 15 residues. Trimming removed 5 bases from V and 1 base from J; junction bases left unmatched: 4. Germline V gene lookup returns CDR1 LNHDA and CDR2 SQIVND (reference sequence). CDR3 loop: CASSWDSENTGELFF. The DNA for the CDR3 is TGTGCCAGTAGTTGGGACAGCGAGAACACCGGGGAGCTGTTTTTT.

The genes are TRBV12-5 and TRBJ2-4; possibly TRBD1 for D (5 bases). Between the trimmed V and J ends, which lost 1 base and 9 bases, there was a span of 16 bases. CDR3 length: 15 amino acids. The germline V gene has CDR1 LGHNT and CDR2 FRNRAP. CDR3: CASGLAQGVATIQYF. DNA for the CDR3: TGTGCTAGTGGTTTGGCCCAAGGGGTCGCAACCATTCAGTACTTC.

This chain joins TRBV19 and TRBJ2-1; possibly TRBD1 for D (6 bases). Germline CDR1 is LNHDA and CDR2 is SQIVND (reference sequence). The CDR3 extends over 12 amino acids. Trimming removed 6 bases at V and 8 bases at J, with 11 bases between. CDR3 DNA: TGTGCCAGTAGCAACAGGGTTGATGAGCAGTTCTTC. Its translation: CASSNRVDEQFF.

This rearrangement joins TRBV12-3 or TRBV12-4 to TRBJ1-1; D call uncertain. Trimming cost V 5 bases and J 6 bases, with 13 bases left between them. The length of the CDR3 is 13 residues. The CDR3 DNA reads as TGTGCCAGCAGTGGGGTTAATGGGCCTGAAGCTTTCTTT. This gives the protein CASSGVNGPEAFF.

The chain has TRBV27 and TRBJ1-2, with D tentatively TRBD1 (6 bases). Germline-derived CDR1 and CDR2 are MNHEY and SMNVEV (reference sequence). The CDR3 covers 13 residues. V lost 1 base and J lost 8, with 11 bases in between. CDR3 DNA sequence: TGTGCCAGCAGTTTATGGGGGGGCAACGGCTACACCTTC. Its translation: CASSLWGGNGYTF.

The chain couples TRBV6-5 to TRBJ1-2; no reliable D call. The CDR3 has 14 amino acids. The V gene's germline CDR1 is MNHEY and CDR2 SVGAGI. Trimming stripped 6 bases from V and 5 bases from J, with 16 bases between. CDR3: CASSHPYGVYGYTF. The CDR3 nucleotides are TGTGCCAGCAGCCACCCGTACGGGGTTTATGGCTACACCTTC.

This rearrangement joins TRBV10-3 to TRBJ1-2; TRBD1 aligns across 9 bases. CDR1 is ENHRY and CDR2 is SYGVKD in the germline V gene. V trimming: 7 bases; J trimming: 5 bases; junction bases outside the gene matches: 17. The CDR3 contains 17 residues. The CDR3 is CAITHTLDRGLWYGYTF. The CDR3 region has the DNA TGTGCCATCACCCATACCCTCGACAGGGGGTTATGGTATGGCTACACCTTC.

This chain links TRBV7-8 with TRBJ2-3; 8 bases map to TRBD1. The CDR3 is made up of 15 amino acids. Losses at the gene ends were 4 bases for V and 0 bases for J; bases not matched to a gene: 3. The germline CDR1 and CDR2 sequences are SGHVS and FQNEAQ. The CDR3 is CASSSWTGSTDTQYF. CDR3 DNA: TGTGCCAGCAGCTCCTGGACAGGGAGCACAGATACGCAGTATTTT.

This chain's CDR3 is CASSPIRGGRDEQFF. DNA for the CDR3: TGTGCCAGCAGCCCCATTAGGGGGGGTAGGGATGAGCAGTTCTTC. The V and J genes are TRBV7-9 and TRBJ2-1; D may be TRBD2 (7 bases). This CDR3 is built from 15 residues. In germline, CDR1 is SEHNR, CDR2 FQNEAQ (reference sequence). Trimming took 5 bases from V and 8 from J, leaving 19 bases between them.